This passage covers 21 T cell receptor beta chains from one sample sequenced in a study of shared clonotypes between healthy human individuals. Clones were read by immunoSEQ multiplex PCR, and TCRdb kept only the in-frame ones, dropping some. The table records over 2 million clones, roughly 96% of them present only once. Sequenced input: naive CD4+ T cells sorted from blood. Noted subset: CD45RA+ positively selected. The receptors were sampled from a man younger than 35 in good health.

The gene calls are TRBV5-1 and TRBJ1-1, with D possibly TRBD1 on 5 matching bases. CDR1 is SGHRS and CDR2 is YFSETQ in the germline V gene. This CDR3 contains 14 residues. The V end lost 2 bases, the J end lost 1 base, and 9 bases lay between the germline ends. The CDR3 bases are TGCGCCAGCAGCTTACCCGGACAGAACACTGAAGCTTTCTTT. Its translation is CASSLPGQNTEAFF.

J is TRBJ1-1 and V is TRBV7-2, with 7 bases that match TRBD1. The J segment lost 1 base and the V segment lost 5 bases, leaving 4 bases of the junction unmatched. CDR1 and CDR2 (germline): SGHTA, FQGNSA. The CDR3 consists of 14 residues. The DNA for the CDR3 is TGTGCCAGCAGCCGGGACAGCTCGAACACTGAAGCTTTCTTT. This sequence encodes CASSRDSSNTEAFF.

The chain couples TRBV6-6 to TRBJ1-1; D remains ambiguous. Germline lookup yields CDR1 MNHNY and CDR2 SVGAGI (reference sequence). CDR3 length: 12 amino acids. V lost 9 bases and J lost 11, with 19 bases in between. CDR3 sequence: CASSNTRVSAFF. The CDR3 DNA reads as TGTGCCAGTTCCAACACAAGGGTTTCGGCTTTCTTT.

This clone was recorded only once. The chain has TRBV2 and TRBJ1-6; 7 bases are a match to TRBD1. CDR1 and CDR2 from the germline V gene are SNHLY and FYNNEI. V dropped 8 bases and J dropped 0; count of bases not matched to a gene: 1. This CDR3 spans 14 amino acids. The CDR3, as DNA: TGTGCCAGCCGGGACAGCTCCTATAATTCACCCCTCCACTTT. It yields the protein CASRDSSYNSPLHF.

V and J are TRBV9 and TRBJ1-2, with 9 bases identical to TRBD1. This CDR3 is 13 amino acids long. Germline-derived CDR1 and CDR2 are SGDLS and YYNGEE. V gave up 4 bases and J gave up 8 bases; unmatched junction bases: 6. CDR3 DNA: TGTGCCAGCAGCTTCGGGGACAGGGCCGGCTACACCTTC. Its protein product is CASSFGDRAGYTF.

CDR3 in DNA: TGTGCCTGGAGTCCTGGCGGGGGCCTAAGAGAAAAACTGTTTTTT. Its protein is CAWSPGGGLREKLFF. The rearrangement links TRBV30 to TRBJ1-4; weak D call: TRBD1 (6 bases). There are 15 residues in the CDR3. Germline V lookup: CDR1 GTSNPN, CDR2 SVGIG (reference sequence). V lost 2 bases to trimming and J lost 8 bases, with 18 bases between them.

In this sample, this clone turned up a few times. The V and J genes are TRBV19 and TRBJ2-7, with 7 bases identical to TRBD1. CDR1 and CDR2 from the germline V gene are LNHDA and SQIVND (reference sequence). The V gene end was trimmed by 9 bases and the J gene end by 2 bases; junction bases not matched to a gene: 4. The length of the CDR3 is 12 residues. The CDR3 loop is CASRDRAYEQYF. In nucleotides, the CDR3 is TGTGCCAGCCGGGACAGAGCCTACGAGCAGTACTTC. Drawing the rest from reference TRBV19 and TRBJ2-7, the complete variable domain is DGGITQSPKYLFRKEGQNVTLSCEQNLNHDAMYWYRQDPGQGLRLIYYSQIVNDFQKGDIAEGYSVSREKKESFPLTVTSAQKNPTAFYLCASRDRAYEQYFGPGTRLTVT.

This rearrangement joins TRBV5-1 to TRBJ1-4; no clear D. V was pared by 0 bases and J by 5 bases, with 5 bases between. Looked up from germline, CDR1 is SGHRS and CDR2 is YFSETQ. The CDR3 runs to 13 residues. Written as DNA, the CDR3 is TGCGCCAGCAGCTTGGGGGAAAATGAAAAACTGTTTTTT. Residues: CASSLGENEKLFF. Together with reference TRBV5-1 and TRBJ1-4, the CDR3 gives the full variable domain: KAGVTQTPRYLIKTRGQQVTLSCSPISGHRSVSWYQQTPGQGLQFLFEYFSETQRNKGNFPGRFSGRQFSNSRSEMNVSTLELGDSALYLCASSLGENEKLFFGSGTQLSVL.

The chain couples TRBV5-4 to TRBJ2-1; 12 bases agree with TRBD1. This CDR3 is 18 amino acids long. CDR1 and CDR2 from the germline V gene are SGHNT and YYREEE (reference sequence). The V gene end was trimmed by 4 bases and the J gene end by 4 bases; junction bases not matched to a gene: 12. The CDR3 region has the DNA TGTGCCAGCAGCCCAGCGGGACAGGGGGCGAAAAAATACAATGAGCAGTTCTTC. Amino acid sequence: CASSPAGQGAKKYNEQFF.

This clone was recorded once. V is TRBV30 and J is TRBJ1-2, with TRBD1 matching 7 bases. This CDR3 is built from 14 residues. The V gene's germline CDR1 is GTSNPN and CDR2 SVGIG (reference sequence). J was trimmed by 4 bases and V by 1 base; bases with no gene match: 6. DNA of the CDR3: TGTGCCTGGAGTGCGGAGACAGGGTCCTATGGCTACACCTTC. Translation: CAWSAETGSYGYTF.

The V and J genes are TRBV6-5 and TRBJ2-5, with D perhaps TRBD2 (6 bases). V lost 1 base, J lost 4 bases, and 7 bases lay in between. The CDR3 is 13 residues long. The germline V gene has CDR1 MNHEY and CDR2 SVGAGI. The CDR3 region has the DNA TGTGCCAGCAGTTACTGGCGGGGAGAGACCCAGTACTTC. Residues: CASSYWRGETQYF.

This chain links TRBV5-1 with TRBJ2-1, with 8 positions matching TRBD2. After removal of 1 base from V and 9 bases from J, the junction contained 6 bases not matched to a gene. Per the germline V gene, CDR1 is SGHRS and CDR2 is YFSETQ. This CDR3 contains 14 residues. The CDR3 is CASSLPRGVSEQFF. Here the CDR3 DNA reads TGCGCCAGCAGCTTGCCGCGGGGGGTTAGTGAGCAGTTCTTC.

The chain couples TRBV7-9 to TRBJ2-3; 11 bases are a match to TRBD2. CDR1 and CDR2 (germline): SEHNR, FQNEAQ (reference sequence). V was pared by 3 bases and J by 3 bases, with 5 bases of the junction left unmatched. There are 16 residues in the CDR3. The CDR3 region has the DNA TGTGCCAGCAGCTTCCCCGCTAGCGGGAGGACAGATACGCAGTATTTT. The encoded protein is CASSFPASGRTDTQYF.

This rearrangement joins TRBV19 to TRBJ2-7; tentatively, D is TRBD2 (5 bases). This CDR3 has 9 amino acids. V dropped 11 bases and J dropped 7 bases, with 9 bases sitting between them. Germline values: CDR1 LNHDA, CDR2 SQIVND (reference sequence). CDR3 nucleotide sequence: TGTGCCTCCACGGGGGAGCAGTACTTC. It is translated as CASTGEQYF.

The chain has TRBV7-2 and TRBJ1-1; D possibly corresponds to TRBD1 (5 bases). Trimming left V 5 bases short and J 5 bases short, with 15 bases between. The germline V gene encodes CDR1 SGHTA and CDR2 FQGNSA. CDR3 length: 14 amino acids. For the CDR3, the DNA is TGTGCCAGCAGCCGCCTTTATGGGGGGACTGAAGCTTTCTTT. Encoded protein: CASSRLYGGTEAFF.

This chain joins TRBV25-1 and TRBJ2-1; D might be TRBD1 or TRBD2, each matching 7 bases. The CDR3 runs to 16 residues. The V gene's germline CDR1 is MGHDK and CDR2 SYGVNS. Trimming removed 3 bases from V and 6 bases from J, with 18 bases in between. CDR3 region: CASSDMGGGKGNEQFF. The DNA for the CDR3 is TGTGCCAGCAGTGATATGGGAGGGGGCAAGGGCAATGAGCAGTTCTTC.

This chain links TRBV10-3 with TRBJ2-1, with 10 bases aligning to TRBD2. Germline CDR1 reads ENHRY; CDR2 reads SYGVKD. The CDR3 covers 14 residues. J gave up 6 bases and V 7 bases, and 6 bases lay outside the gene matches. The CDR3 is CAITGTSDRNEQFF. The CDR3 region has the DNA TGTGCCATCACCGGGACTAGCGACCGCAATGAGCAGTTCTTC.

This rearrangement joins TRBV28 to TRBJ1-2, with D perhaps matching TRBD1 (6 bases). V lost 6 bases and J lost 6, with 23 bases in between. Germline CDR1 is MDHEN and CDR2 is SYDVKM. The CDR3 length is 16 residues. CDR3 DNA: TGTGCCAGCAGCCGGGGGGGCCAGGGCGTAATGGATGGCTACACCTTC. Its protein is CASSRGGQGVMDGYTF.

This clone was detected once. The CDR3 region is CAWTDSNQPQHF. CDR3 in DNA: TGTGCCTGGACGGATAGCAATCAGCCCCAGCATTTT. The chain recombines TRBV30 with TRBJ1-5; D remains ambiguous. Germline-derived CDR1 and CDR2 are GTSNPN and SVGIG (reference sequence). The V and J ends lost 4 bases and 0 bases respectively, with 4 bases between them. CDR3 length equals 12 residues.

The chain couples TRBV5-1 to TRBJ2-1, with 9 bases lining up with TRBD2. CDR3 length: 16 amino acids. The germline V gene has CDR1 SGHRS and CDR2 YFSETQ. The V segment lost 0 bases and the J segment 3 bases; nucleotides outside the gene matches: 4. The DNA for the CDR3 is TGCGCCAGCAGCTTGGCCCCTAGCGGGAACTACAATGAGCAGTTCTTC. Its translation is CASSLAPSGNYNEQFF.

This sequence joins TRBV5-1 and TRBJ2-1; 12 bases are shared with TRBD2. The CDR3 contains 16 residues. Germline V CDR1 and CDR2: SGHRS, YFSETQ. The V segment lost 4 bases and the J segment 2 bases; nucleotides outside the gene matches: 4. The chain's CDR3 is CASSGGLAGPYNEQFF. The CDR3 region has the DNA TGCGCCAGCAGCGGAGGACTAGCGGGACCCTACAATGAGCAGTTCTTC.